The next 26 T cell receptor beta chains were all read from a single sample in a study of cytomegalovirus exposure and HLA in healthy donors. Both 60 Vbeta primers and 13 Jbeta primers went into the PCR. Assay used: immunoSEQ multiplex PCR; TCRdb lists only in-frame clones, some missing. The data show more than 150,000 clones, approximately 80% seen once. Sample: PBMCs. These receptors were obtained from a girl between 10 and 17 years old in good health and CMV-seropositive.

V usage is TRBV18 and J usage is TRBJ1-3, with D unresolved. The germline V gene has CDR1 KGHSH and CDR2 LQKENI. V lost 3 bases and J lost 0, with 9 bases in between. The CDR3 consists of 15 residues. CDR3 amino acids: CASSPTHSSGNTIYF. Written as DNA, the CDR3 is TGTGCCAGCTCACCTACACACAGCTCTGGAAACACCATATATTTT.

V usage is TRBV2 and J usage is TRBJ2-2; 11 bases match TRBD2. The CDR3 has 14 residues. Germline lookup yields CDR1 SNHLY and CDR2 FYNNEI. Trimming at V came to 6 bases and at J to 5 bases, leaving 2 bases not matched to a gene. The CDR3 coding sequence is TGTGCCAGCAGGGGACTAGCGGAGACCGGGGAGCTGTTTTTT. This gives the protein CASRGLAETGELFF.

The chain links TRBV10-3 to TRBJ2-2; a possible D gene is TRBD2 (6 bases). Germline V gives CDR1 ENHRY, CDR2 SYGVKD. Trimming pared 7 bases from V and 1 base from J, leaving 7 bases between. This CDR3 spans 13 amino acids. The DNA of the CDR3 is TGTGCCATCACGGGGGTGAACACCGGGGAGCTGTTTTTT. Its protein is CAITGVNTGELFF.

In this sample, this clone turned up once. This chain uses TRBV5-1 with TRBJ2-5; 8 bases agree with TRBD1. V gave up 6 bases and J gave up 5 bases; unmatched junction bases: 3. Germline CDR1 and CDR2: SGHRS and YFSETQ. The CDR3 consists of 12 residues. CDR3 in amino acids: CASKDRDETQYF. The DNA of the CDR3 is TGCGCCAGCAAGGACAGGGACGAGACCCAGTACTTC.

This clone has a handful of counts. The chain couples TRBV6-5 to TRBJ1-1; tentative D call: TRBD1 (5 bases). CDR3 size: 13 residues. The ends were cut back, 6 bases at V and 1 base at J, with 9 bases in the middle. The germline V gene has CDR1 MNHEY and CDR2 SVGAGI. The CDR3 sequence: CASRYTGNTEAFF. CDR3 sequence (DNA): TGTGCCAGCAGGTACACAGGGAACACTGAAGCTTTCTTT.

This clone has a single count. The chain employs TRBV5-1 and TRBJ1-3; tentative D call: TRBD1 (5 bases). The ends were cut back, 4 bases at V and 0 bases at J, with 14 bases in the middle. The germline CDR1 and CDR2 sequences are SGHRS and YFSETQ. The CDR3 has 16 amino acids. The CDR3 DNA reads as TGCGCCAGCAGCGGTACAGGAACCTACTCTGGAAACACCATATATTTT. Its translation: CASSGTGTYSGNTIYF.

This clone has more than one count but fewer than ten. This chain joins TRBV27 and TRBJ2-1, with unresolved D. This CDR3 is 16 amino acids long. Deletions cut 5 bases from V and 0 bases from J, with 14 bases between. CDR1 and CDR2 from the germline V gene are MNHEY and SMNVEV (reference sequence). The CDR3 coding sequence is TGTGCCAGCAGTACCCCCACTCGGAGCTCCTACAATGAGCAGTTCTTC. Protein product: CASSTPTRSSYNEQFF.

The chain has TRBV10-3 and TRBJ2-3; 14 bases line up with TRBD2. V shed 6 bases and J 5 bases; nucleotides not matched to a gene: 4. The CDR3 is made up of 15 amino acids. Germline V gene sequence: CDR1 ENHRY, CDR2 SYGVKD. The CDR3 DNA follows: TGTGCCATCAGGGGGACTAGCGGGAGTTTAGATACGCAGTATTTT. Translating it yields CAIRGTSGSLDTQYF.

In this sample, this clone turned up once. This sequence joins TRBV18 and TRBJ2-5; possibly TRBD1 for D (6 bases). The germline CDR1 and CDR2 sequences are KGHSH and LQKENI. V was trimmed by 0 bases and J by 2 bases, leaving 10 bases between them. The CDR3 extends over 15 amino acids. This CDR3 is CASSPPGTIQETQYF. As DNA, the CDR3 is TGTGCCAGCTCACCACCCGGGACAATACAAGAGACCCAGTACTTC.

The chain joins TRBV2 to TRBJ2-3; 9 nucleotides match TRBD2. The CDR3 loop spans 13 amino acids. The germline V gene has CDR1 SNHLY and CDR2 FYNNEI. With 10 bases clipped from V and 3 bases from J, the junction kept 5 bases outside the gene matches. This CDR3 reads CATKAGGTDTQYF. The CDR3 bases are TGTGCCACCAAAGCGGGAGGAACAGATACGCAGTATTTT.

This chain joins TRBV18 and TRBJ2-2, with D perhaps TRBD1 (5 bases). V was shortened by 0 bases and J by 4 bases, with 9 bases between the two germline ends. The CDR3 is made up of 15 amino acids. CDR1 is KGHSH, CDR2 LQKENI, per germline. CDR3 sequence (DNA): TGTGCCAGCTCACCACCCGGACAATCCACCGGGGAGCTGTTTTTT. Amino acid sequence: CASSPPGQSTGELFF.

V usage is TRBV30 and J usage is TRBJ2-3; perhaps TRBD2 as D (5 bases). V was trimmed by 5 bases and J by 0 bases, leaving 18 bases between them. CDR3 length: 16 residues. Germline V lookup: CDR1 GTSNPN, CDR2 SVGIG (reference sequence). The CDR3 loop is CAWGLRRVSSTDTQYF. The CDR3 bases are TGTGCCTGGGGCCTCCGGCGGGTTTCTAGCACAGATACGCAGTATTTT.

The gene calls are TRBV4-2 and TRBJ1-5, with a possible D match to TRBD1 (5 bases). Germline loops: CDR1 LGHNA, CDR2 YNFKEQ. V was cut by 4 bases and J by 13 bases, with 17 bases left in between. CDR3 length: 13 amino acids. The CDR3 sequence: CASSRTTEVAQHF. CDR3 nucleotide sequence: TGTGCCAGCAGCCGGACGACAGAGGTCGCGCAGCATTTT.

This sequence joins TRBV7-2 and TRBJ2-7; tentative D call: TRBD2 (6 bases). The germline V gene encodes CDR1 SGHTA and CDR2 FQGNSA. The CDR3 is 15 amino acids. Trimming left V 5 bases short and J 2 bases short, with 16 bases between. As DNA, the CDR3 is TGTGCCAGCAGCAGACTAGTAGTTCATACCTACGAGCAGTACTTC. This translates into CASSRLVVHTYEQYF.

The rearrangement links TRBV7-9 to TRBJ2-7, with 9 bases matching TRBD2. J was trimmed by 4 bases and V by 4 bases; bases with no gene match: 8. CDR1 and CDR2 from the germline V gene are SEHNR and FQNEAQ (reference sequence). The CDR3 is made up of 15 amino acids. In DNA form, the CDR3 reads TGTGCCAGCAGCTCCGTAATGGCGGGAGGGTACGAGCAGTACTTC. It yields the protein CASSSVMAGGYEQYF.

The rearrangement links TRBV5-1 to TRBJ2-3; TRBD2 might be the D (5 bases). The CDR3 loop spans 13 amino acids. Deletions cut 10 bases from V and 5 bases from J, with 17 bases between. CDR1 and CDR2 from the germline V gene are SGHRS and YFSETQ. The chain's CDR3 is CAARRGPQDTQYF. CDR3 bases: TGCGCCGCCCGTCGAGGGCCTCAAGATACGCAGTATTTT.

This clone was counted a few times. V and J are TRBV5-4 and TRBJ2-5, with a tentative D call TRBD2 (7 bases). Germline lookup yields CDR1 SGHNT and CDR2 YYREEE (reference sequence). The CDR3 runs 16 residues. V lost 1 base and J 2 bases, leaving 15 bases between the germline ends. The CDR3 DNA is TGTGCCAGCAGCTTGTATTGGAGCGGGACACAAGAGACCCAGTACTTC. This gives the protein CASSLYWSGTQETQYF. The full variable domain, completed using reference TRBV5-4 and TRBJ2-5, is ETGVTQSPTHLIKTRGQQVTLRCSSQSGHNTVSWYQQALGQGPQFIFQYYREEENGRGNFPPRFSGLQFPNYSSELNVNALELDDSALYLCASSLYWSGTQETQYFGPGTRLLVL.

The J gene is TRBJ1-4, the V gene TRBV5-4; TRBD1 agrees at 7 bases. Germline V CDR1 and CDR2: SGHNT, YYREEE (reference sequence). Trimming took 3 bases from V and 11 from J; bases not matched to a gene: 7. The CDR3 contains 13 residues. The CDR3 here is CASSSGQEDKLFF. The CDR3 DNA is TGTGCCAGCAGCTCCGGACAGGAGGACAAACTGTTTTTT.

The chain carries TRBV2 and TRBJ1-2; the D is unclear. Germline CDR1 reads SNHLY; CDR2 reads FYNNEI. V was cut by 4 bases and J by 6 bases, with 12 bases left in between. This CDR3 is 13 amino acids long. The CDR3 coding sequence is TGTGCCAGCAGTGCGTTGGAGGTAGATGGCTACACCTTC. Translated: CASSALEVDGYTF.

The gene calls are TRBV10-3 and TRBJ2-5, with D tentatively TRBD2 (5 bases). CDR1 is ENHRY, CDR2 SYGVKD, per germline. V lost 3 bases and J lost 4, with 12 bases in between. The CDR3 extends over 14 amino acids. The DNA for the CDR3 is TGTGCCATCAGTGATGACGATGGGAGAGAGACCCAGTACTTC. This translates into CAISDDDGRETQYF.

This sequence joins TRBV27 and TRBJ1-5; D might be TRBD1 (6 bases). This CDR3 spans 14 amino acids. Germline V gene lookup returns CDR1 MNHEY and CDR2 SMNVEV (reference sequence). V was trimmed by 6 bases and J by 3 bases, leaving 12 bases between them. The CDR3 protein is CASSPTGYNQPQHF. CDR3 DNA: TGTGCCAGCAGCCCCACAGGGTACAATCAGCCCCAGCATTTT.

The V call is TRBV28, the J call TRBJ1-5; D might be TRBD1 (5 bases). This CDR3 has 13 residues. Germline V gene data show CDR1 as MDHEN and CDR2 as SYDVKM. Trimming shortened V by 6 bases and J by 9 bases, and 15 bases separated the two germline ends. The DNA for the CDR3 is TGTGCCAGCAGATCGACAGTCTTTCGGCCCCAGCATTTT. It is translated as CASRSTVFRPQHF.

The DNA for the CDR3 is TGTGCCTGGAGTGGACTCTCTGGAAACACCATATATTTT. This translates into CAWSGLSGNTIYF. The chain couples TRBV30 to TRBJ1-3, with D uncertain. This CDR3 has 13 residues. The germline V gene has CDR1 GTSNPN and CDR2 SVGIG (reference sequence). V lost 1 base, J lost 0 bases, and 4 bases lay in between.

This chain uses TRBV19 with TRBJ2-1; the D gene is possibly TRBD1 (5 bases). Germline V gives CDR1 LNHDA, CDR2 SQIVND (reference sequence). Trimming left V 5 bases short and J 5 bases short, with 16 bases between. The CDR3 totals 15 residues. Here the CDR3 DNA reads TGTGCCAGTAGTCCCAGGTCCAGGGCGAACAATGAGCAGTTCTTC. Residues: CASSPRSRANNEQFF.

The chain has TRBV27 and TRBJ1-2; 10 bases map to TRBD1. The V gene end was trimmed by 5 bases and the J gene end by 4 bases; junction bases not matched to a gene: 7. This CDR3 spans 15 amino acids. The germline CDR1 and CDR2 sequences are MNHEY and SMNVEV (reference sequence). The DNA of the CDR3 is TGTGCCAGCAGTGCCCGGACAGGGGGGGCCTATGGCTACACCTTC. Translated, it gives CASSARTGGAYGYTF.

The chain employs TRBV5-1 and TRBJ1-1; D remains ambiguous. CDR3 length equals 14 residues. V dropped 4 bases and J dropped 1 base, with 11 bases sitting between them. Looked up from germline, CDR1 is SGHRS and CDR2 is YFSETQ. The CDR3 region has the DNA TGCGCCAGCAGCACCCGCACGGGGAACACTGAAGCTTTCTTT. Translating it yields CASSTRTGNTEAFF.